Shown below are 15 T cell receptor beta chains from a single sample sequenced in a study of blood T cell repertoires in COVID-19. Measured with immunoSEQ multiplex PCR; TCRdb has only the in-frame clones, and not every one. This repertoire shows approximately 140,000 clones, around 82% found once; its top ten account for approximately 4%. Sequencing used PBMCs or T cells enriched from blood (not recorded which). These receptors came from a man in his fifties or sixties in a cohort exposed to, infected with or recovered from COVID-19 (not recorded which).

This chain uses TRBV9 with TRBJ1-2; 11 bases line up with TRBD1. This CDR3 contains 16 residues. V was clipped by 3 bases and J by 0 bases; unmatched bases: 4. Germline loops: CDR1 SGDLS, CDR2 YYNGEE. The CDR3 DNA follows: TGTGCCAGCAGCGGACGGGACAGGGGGTCTAACTATGGCTACACCTTC. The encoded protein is CASSGRDRGSNYGYTF.

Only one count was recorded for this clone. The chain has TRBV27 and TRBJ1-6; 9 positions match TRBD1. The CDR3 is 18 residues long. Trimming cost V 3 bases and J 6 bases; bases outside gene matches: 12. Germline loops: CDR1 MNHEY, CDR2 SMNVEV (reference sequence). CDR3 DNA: TGTGCCAGCAGTTTCCTACCGGGACAGGGCTGGTTTAATTCACCCCTCCACTTT. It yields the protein CASSFLPGQGWFNSPLHF.

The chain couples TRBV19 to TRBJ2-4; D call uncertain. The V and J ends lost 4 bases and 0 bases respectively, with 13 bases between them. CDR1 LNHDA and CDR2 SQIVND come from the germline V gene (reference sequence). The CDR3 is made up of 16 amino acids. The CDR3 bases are TGTGCCAGTAGTACAATAGCCGTCCCAGCCAAAAACATTCAGTACTTC. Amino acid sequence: CASSTIAVPAKNIQYF.

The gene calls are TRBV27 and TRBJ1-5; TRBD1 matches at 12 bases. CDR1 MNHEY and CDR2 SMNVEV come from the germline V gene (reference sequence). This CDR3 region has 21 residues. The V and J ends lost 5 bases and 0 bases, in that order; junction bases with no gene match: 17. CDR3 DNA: TGTGCCAGCAGTCCAGTCCCGGGACAGGGGGCCTTTGGGTATAGCAATCAGCCCCAGCATTTT. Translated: CASSPVPGQGAFGYSNQPQHF.

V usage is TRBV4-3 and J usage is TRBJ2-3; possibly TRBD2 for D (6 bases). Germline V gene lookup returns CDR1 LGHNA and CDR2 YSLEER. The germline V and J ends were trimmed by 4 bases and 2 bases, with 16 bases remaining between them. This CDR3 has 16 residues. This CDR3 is CASSPSVAGYTDTQYF. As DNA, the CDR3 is TGCGCCAGCAGCCCCTCGGTGGCGGGGTACACAGATACGCAGTATTTT.

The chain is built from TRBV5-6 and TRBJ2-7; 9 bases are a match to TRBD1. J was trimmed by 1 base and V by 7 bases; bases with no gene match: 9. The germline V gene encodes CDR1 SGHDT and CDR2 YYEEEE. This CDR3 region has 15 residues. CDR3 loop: CASALGGTGSYEQYF. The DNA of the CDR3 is TGTGCCAGCGCTCTCGGGGGGACAGGGTCCTACGAGCAGTACTTC.

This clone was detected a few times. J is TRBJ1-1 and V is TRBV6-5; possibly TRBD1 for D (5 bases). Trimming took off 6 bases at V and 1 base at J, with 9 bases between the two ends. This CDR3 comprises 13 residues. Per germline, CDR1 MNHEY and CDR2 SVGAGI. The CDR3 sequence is CASRVDRNTEAFF. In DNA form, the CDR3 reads TGTGCCAGCAGAGTCGACAGGAACACTGAAGCTTTCTTT.

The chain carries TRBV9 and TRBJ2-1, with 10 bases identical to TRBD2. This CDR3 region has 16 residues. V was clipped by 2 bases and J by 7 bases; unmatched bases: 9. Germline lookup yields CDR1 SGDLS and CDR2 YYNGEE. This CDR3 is CASSVQSSGRVNEQFF. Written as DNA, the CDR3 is TGTGCCAGCAGCGTGCAATCTAGCGGGAGAGTAAATGAGCAGTTCTTC.

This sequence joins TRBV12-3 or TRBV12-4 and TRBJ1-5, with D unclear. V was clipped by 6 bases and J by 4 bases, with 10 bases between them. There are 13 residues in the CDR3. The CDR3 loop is CASSSEENQPQHF. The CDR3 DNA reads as TGTGCCAGCAGCTCAGAAGAAAATCAGCCCCAGCATTTT.

CDR3 residues: CASPHREDSYNEQFF. The CDR3 region has the DNA TGTGCCAGCCCCCACCGGGAGGACTCCTACAATGAGCAGTTCTTC. The chain recombines TRBV2 with TRBJ2-1; 7 bases map to TRBD2. CDR3 length: 15 amino acids. The J segment lost 0 bases and the V segment lost 8 bases, leaving 7 bases of the junction unmatched. Germline V lookup: CDR1 SNHLY, CDR2 FYNNEI. Combining the CDR3 with reference TRBV2 and TRBJ2-1 gives the whole variable domain EPEVTQTPSHQVTQMGQEVILRCVPISNHLYFYWYRQILGQKVEFLVSFYNNEISEKSEIFDDQFSVERPDGSNFTLKIRSTKLEDSAMYFCASPHREDSYNEQFFGPGTRLTVL.

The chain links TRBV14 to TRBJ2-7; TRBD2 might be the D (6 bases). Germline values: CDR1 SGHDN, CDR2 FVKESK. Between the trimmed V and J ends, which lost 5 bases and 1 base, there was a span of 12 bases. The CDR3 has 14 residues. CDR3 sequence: CASSSTGLSYEQYF. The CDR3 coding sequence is TGTGCCAGCAGCTCTACCGGACTATCCTACGAGCAGTACTTC.

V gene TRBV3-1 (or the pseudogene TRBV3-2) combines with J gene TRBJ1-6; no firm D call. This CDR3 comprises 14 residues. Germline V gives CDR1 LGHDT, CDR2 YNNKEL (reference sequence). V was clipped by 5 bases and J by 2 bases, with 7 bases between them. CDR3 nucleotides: TGTGCCAGCAGCGACGGGACCTATAATTCACCCCTCCACTTT. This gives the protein CASSDGTYNSPLHF.

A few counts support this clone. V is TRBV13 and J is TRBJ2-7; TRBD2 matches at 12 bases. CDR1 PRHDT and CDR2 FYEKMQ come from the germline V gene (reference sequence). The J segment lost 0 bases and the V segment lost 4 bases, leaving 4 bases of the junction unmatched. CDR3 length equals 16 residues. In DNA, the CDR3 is TGTGCCAGCAGCTCATCTAGCGGGGGGGACTCCTACGAGCAGTACTTC. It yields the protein CASSSSSGGDSYEQYF.

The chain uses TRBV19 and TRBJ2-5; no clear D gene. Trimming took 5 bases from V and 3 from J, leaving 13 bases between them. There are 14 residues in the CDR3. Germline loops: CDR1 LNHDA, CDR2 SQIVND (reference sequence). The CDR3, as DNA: TGTGCCAGTAGTCGACTGTCGGCCGAAGAGACCCAGTACTTC. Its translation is CASSRLSAEETQYF.

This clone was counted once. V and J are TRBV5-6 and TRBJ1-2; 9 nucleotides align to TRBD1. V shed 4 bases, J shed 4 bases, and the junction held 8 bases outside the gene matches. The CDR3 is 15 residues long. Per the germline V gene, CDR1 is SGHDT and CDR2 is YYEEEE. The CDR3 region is CASSPRDRVAYGYTF. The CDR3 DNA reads TGTGCCAGCAGCCCCCGGGACAGGGTAGCCTATGGCTACACCTTC.